This T cell receptor (beta chain) stems from a study of OX40 agonist ivuxolimab in advanced cancers. Concerning the study at large: The costimulatory receptor OX40 (CD134) was targeted by ivuxolimab, a fully human IgG2 agonistic monoclonal antibody. Intravenous ivuxolimab was administered to patients every 2 weeks at six dose levels: 0.01, 0.1, 0.3, 1.5, 3 and 10 mg/kg. Of the 52 patients in dose escalation, 19 had hepatocellular carcinoma, some 15 had melanoma, 9 had renal cell carcinoma and 9 had head and neck cancer. The dose-escalation cohort was 82.7% male with a mean age of roughly 62 years, ranging from roughly 20 to 80. Patients were allowed to have had prior anti-PD-1, anti-PD-L1 or anti-CTLA-4 therapy, and about 40% of the dose-escalation patients had been treated with checkpoint inhibitors. Partial responses were achieved by three dose-escalation patients, of whom one had hepatocellular carcinoma and two had cutaneous melanoma. Peripheral TCRbeta sequencing was intended to test whether TCR sequence diversity was altered and clonal T-cell expansion was caused by ivuxolimab. The monotherapy dose-escalation portion (N ≈ 52 patients) of the phase I ivuxolimab trial is reported in the paper.

To sequence the TCRbeta CDR3 region, genomic DNA was isolated from the sorted cells. The immunoSEQ Assay was used to sequence the TCRbeta CDR3 regions. In its TCRdb copy, this immuneACCESS table keeps in-frame sequences only and misses some clones. Where compared with another copy, unresolved V genes explain less than half of these, and the others have no known cause. The sample has tens of thousands of clones on record, approximately 91% of them singletons. Of the sample, around 2% is held by the ten largest clones. Patients with a history of autoimmune disease or receiving systemic immunosuppression were excluded from the trial. In every dose cohort, peripheral blood was drawn for TCR sequencing at baseline, cycle 4 day 1, and cycle 7 day 1. Samples were obtained from an open-label, multicenter, first-in-human phase I dose-escalation trial of ivuxolimab. Adults with locally advanced or metastatic melanoma, renal cell, hepatocellular, or head and neck squamous cell carcinoma were enrolled in the trial. Before TCR sequencing, CD4+ T cells and CD8+ T cells were sorted from peripheral blood as separate populations.

What the research found in general, with its limitations: In the 0.1-3.0 mg/kg groups, partial responders were among the patients with the lowest normalized peripheral clonal expansion, particularly in CD8+ T cells. At doses of 0.1 to 3.0 mg/kg, clonal expansion of both CD4+ and CD8+ blood T cells was observed from baseline to week 6. Low levels of normalized T-cell clonal expansion were also shown by some nonresponding patients. Antigen specificity was not determined for the clonally expanded peripheral T cells. After ivuxolimab, expanded clones were on average more numerous among CD8+ T cells than among CD4+ T cells.

Taken from cysteine to phenylalanine, the CDR3 has 15 residues. The DNA shown is the 45-base CDR3, in frame from base 1. CDR1 and CDR2 were assigned from the germline V gene as SNHLY and FYNNEI. The germline V and J ends show losses of 4 bases and 7 bases respectively, and no gene match explains 6 bases of the junction. With respect to this clone: What antigen it recognizes has not been identified. Per-base quality was not reported, and no clone a single base away is much larger than it.

The input for sequencing was CD4+ or CD8+ T cells sorted from blood, taken in a trial of the OX40 agonist ivuxolimab. The clonotype originates from an adult with an advanced solid tumor such as melanoma, head and neck, liver or kidney cancer. The chain is made from TRBV2 and TRBJ2-2, with 10 central nucleotides matching TRBD2. The CDR3: CASSVSGRAIGELFF. The DNA reads TGTGCCAGCAGTGTCAGCGGGAGGGCCATCGGGGAGCTGTTTTTT.